Sequencing of this T cell receptor beta chain was carried out in a study of shared clonotypes between healthy human individuals. Whole-study context: For every donor, three CD4 naive, three CD4 memory, two CD8 naive and one CD8 memory plates were used.

Findings and caveats of the study: Represented genetic and exposure-history diversity was restricted by having few donors.

Germline-derived CDR1 and CDR2 are LNHDA and SQIVND (reference sequence). The CDR3 has 16 residues. The V segment lost 7 bases and the J segment 4 bases; nucleotides outside the gene matches: 11. Sequencing used immunoSEQ multiplex PCR; TCRdb keeps in-frame clones, though not all of them. The sample holds under 2,500,000 clones, approximately 95% seen once. Division of CD4+ cells produced a CD45RA+ naive subset and a CD45RA-negative memory subset. Regarding this clone: Its specificity is unknown.

Sequenced: naive CD4+ T cells sorted from blood. Indicated subset: CD45RA+ positively selected. This chain connects TRBV19 to TRBJ1-5, with 9 bases lining up with TRBD1. This clonotype was obtained from a man aged 18 to 35 in good health. In nucleotides, the CDR3 is TGTGCCAGTATGCCGACAGGGGGGGCGGTTAATCAGCCCCAGCATTTT. It specifies CASMPTGGAVNQPQHF.